The 15 T cell receptor beta chains below were found in one sample sequenced in a study of T cell responses to AZD1222 COVID-19 vaccine. TCRdb's copy holds only in-frame clones and misses some; the assay was immunoSEQ multiplex PCR. The table shows about 130,000 clones, with 80% to 90% occurring only once. The material was peripheral blood, obtained on day 0 of AZD1222 vaccination. The receptors here all came from an adult in good health.

The V call is TRBV30, the J call TRBJ1-5; possibly TRBD1 for D (5 bases). Germline loops: CDR1 GTSNPN, CDR2 SVGIG (reference sequence). The V and J ends lost 1 base and 6 bases respectively, with 16 bases between them. CDR3 length: 15 residues. CDR3 in amino acids: CAWSGSPGTTQPQHF. CDR3 in DNA: TGTGCCTGGAGTGGATCCCCAGGGACCACTCAGCCCCAGCATTTT.

This clone came up a few times. The chain recombines TRBV10-1 with TRBJ2-1; 10 positions match TRBD2. The CDR3 consists of 14 residues. With V trimmed by 5 bases and J by 7 bases, 5 bases remained unmatched. Looked up from germline, CDR1 is WNHNN and CDR2 is SYGVQD (reference sequence). The CDR3, as DNA: TGCGCCAGCAGTAGTAGCGGGGGGTGGAATGAGCAGTTCTTC. As protein: CASSSSGGWNEQFF.

The chain couples TRBV10-3 to TRBJ1-6; no firm D call. Between the trimmed V and J ends, which lost 0 bases and 6 bases, there was a span of 6 bases. The germline V gene has CDR1 ENHRY and CDR2 SYGVKD. The CDR3 runs to 14 residues. The CDR3 nucleotides are TGTGCCATCAGTGAGTCTTTCTTTAATTCACCCCTCCACTTT. Translation: CAISESFFNSPLHF.

The rearrangement joins TRBV11-2 to TRBJ1-1, with unresolved D. The CDR3 loop spans 11 amino acids. Between the trimmed V and J ends, which lost 1 base and 6 bases, there was a span of 3 bases. Germline-derived CDR1 and CDR2 are SGHAT and FQNNGV. The chain's CDR3 is CASSLGAEAFF. The CDR3 DNA follows: TGTGCCAGCAGCTTAGGGGCTGAAGCTTTCTTT.

The CDR3 nucleotides are TGTGCCAGCGGGCGGGGAGGGGATTTCGCTGAAGCTTTCTTT. Translated: CASGRGGDFAEAFF. V usage is TRBV28 and J usage is TRBJ1-1, with TRBD1 as a possible D gene (5 bases). The length of the CDR3 is 14 residues. Trimming shortened V by 8 bases and J by 6 bases, and 19 bases separated the two germline ends. The germline gives CDR1 MDHEN, CDR2 SYDVKM. The full variable domain, completed using reference TRBV28 and TRBJ1-1, is DVKVTQSSRYLVKRTGEKVFLECVQDMDHENMFWYRQDPGLGLRLIYFSYDVKMKEKGDIPEGYSVSREKKERFSLILESASTNQTSMYLCASGRGGDFAEAFFGQGTRLTVV.

The CDR3 coding sequence is TGTGCCAGCAGCCAACCGGTTGGGGCAGGGAACACTGAAGCTTTCTTT. Translated: CASSQPVGAGNTEAFF. The V gene is TRBV5-6, the J gene TRBJ1-1, with D maybe TRBD1 (5 bases). This CDR3 spans 16 amino acids. The germline V gene encodes CDR1 SGHDT and CDR2 YYEEEE. The germline V and J ends were trimmed by 4 bases and 1 base, with 17 bases remaining between them.

This clone was counted between two and nine times. The chain links TRBV7-2 to TRBJ1-5; D gene ambiguous. Germline loops: CDR1 SGHTA, CDR2 FQGNSA. The CDR3 length is 17 residues. Trimming took off 5 bases at V and 4 bases at J, with 21 bases between the two ends. This CDR3 is CASSPQYGPLGNQPQHF. The CDR3 coding sequence is TGTGCCAGCAGCCCCCAGTATGGACCCCTGGGGAATCAGCCCCAGCATTTT.

The genes are TRBV28 and TRBJ2-1; 7 bases align to TRBD2. V dropped 7 bases and J dropped 10; count of bases not matched to a gene: 7. The germline gives CDR1 MDHEN, CDR2 SYDVKM. The CDR3 consists of 12 residues. This chain's CDR3 is CASNPGGGEQFF. Here the CDR3 DNA reads TGTGCCAGCAATCCGGGAGGTGGGGAGCAGTTCTTC.

The table lists this clone with a count of one. V gene TRBV7-2 combines with J gene TRBJ1-1, with D unclear. The germline CDR1 and CDR2 sequences are SGHTA and FQGNSA. The V end lost 3 bases, the J end lost 6 bases, and 8 bases lay between the germline ends. CDR3 size: 12 residues. CDR3 nucleotide sequence: TGTGCCAGCAGCTTTAAGGGCGCTGAAGCTTTCTTT. Translating gives CASSFKGAEAFF. The full variable domain, in which reference TRBV7-2 and TRBJ1-1 provide the parts outside the CDR3, is GAGVSQSPSNKVTEKGKDVELRCDPISGHTALYWYRQSLGQGLEFLIYFQGNSAPDKSGLPSDRFSAERTGGSVSTLTIQRTQQEDSAVYLCASSFKGAEAFFGQGTRLTVV.

This clone was picked up one time. The chain joins TRBV5-1 to TRBJ2-5, with D maybe TRBD2 (6 bases). In germline, CDR1 is SGHRS, CDR2 YFSETQ. With 0 bases removed from V and 2 bases from J, the gap between germline ends came to 8 bases. The CDR3 spans 14 residues. The CDR3 DNA reads TGCGCCAGCAGCTTGGGACTAGAACAAGAGACCCAGTACTTC. Protein sequence: CASSLGLEQETQYF.

The V call is TRBV7-2, the J call TRBJ1-5; D perhaps matches TRBD1 (5 bases). The CDR3 loop spans 17 amino acids. Germline V CDR1 and CDR2: SGHTA, FQGNSA. The germline V and J ends were trimmed by 2 bases and 5 bases, with 19 bases remaining between them. The DNA of the CDR3 is TGTGCCAGCAGCTTAAGGTGGGACCAGGGAGCCCATCAGCCCCAGCATTTT. This translates into CASSLRWDQGAHQPQHF.

The chain combines TRBV9 with TRBJ2-5, with D possibly matching TRBD1 (6 bases). Germline V gene lookup returns CDR1 SGDLS and CDR2 YYNGEE. Trimming pared 2 bases from V and 2 bases from J, leaving 19 bases between. This CDR3 region has 17 residues. The CDR3 loop is CASSVSPGQTRQETQYF. In nucleotides, the CDR3 is TGTGCCAGCAGCGTCTCCCCGGGACAAACAAGGCAAGAGACCCAGTACTTC.

The rearrangement uses TRBV28 and TRBJ1-2, with D unclear. CDR1 MDHEN and CDR2 SYDVKM come from the germline V gene. Trimming stripped 3 bases from V and 6 bases from J, with 5 bases between. The CDR3 has 11 amino acids. The CDR3 sequence: CASSFPHGYTF. In nucleotides, the CDR3 is TGTGCCAGCAGTTTTCCTCATGGCTACACCTTC.

The CDR3 bases are TGTGCCAGCAGCTTAGCGGGGGACAGGGGAGAGCAGTTCTTC. Translation: CASSLAGDRGEQFF. The rearrangement uses TRBV11-2 and TRBJ2-1; 10 bases align to TRBD1. The length of the CDR3 is 14 residues. Germline V gives CDR1 SGHAT, CDR2 FQNNGV. V trimming: 1 base; J trimming: 10 bases; junction bases outside the gene matches: 4.

V and J are TRBV9 and TRBJ2-1; 11 bases align to TRBD2. Germline-derived CDR1 and CDR2 are SGDLS and YYNGEE. The CDR3 sequence is 15 residues long. Germline trimming cut 5 bases from V and 10 bases from J; bases unmatched to any gene: 11. CDR3 nucleotides: TGTGCCAGCAGGGCCGGGACTAGCGGTTCGGGAGAGCAGTTCTTC. Its protein is CASRAGTSGSGEQFF.